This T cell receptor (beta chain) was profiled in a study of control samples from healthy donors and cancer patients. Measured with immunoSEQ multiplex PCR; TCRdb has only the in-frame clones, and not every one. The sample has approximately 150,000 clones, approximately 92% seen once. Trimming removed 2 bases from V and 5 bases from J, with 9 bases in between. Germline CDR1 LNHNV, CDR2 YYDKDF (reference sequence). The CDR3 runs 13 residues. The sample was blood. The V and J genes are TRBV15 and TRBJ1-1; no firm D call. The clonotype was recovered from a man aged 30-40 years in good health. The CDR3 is CATSRKVGTEAFF. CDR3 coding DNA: TGTGCCACCAGCAGAAAAGTGGGGACTGAAGCTTTCTTT.